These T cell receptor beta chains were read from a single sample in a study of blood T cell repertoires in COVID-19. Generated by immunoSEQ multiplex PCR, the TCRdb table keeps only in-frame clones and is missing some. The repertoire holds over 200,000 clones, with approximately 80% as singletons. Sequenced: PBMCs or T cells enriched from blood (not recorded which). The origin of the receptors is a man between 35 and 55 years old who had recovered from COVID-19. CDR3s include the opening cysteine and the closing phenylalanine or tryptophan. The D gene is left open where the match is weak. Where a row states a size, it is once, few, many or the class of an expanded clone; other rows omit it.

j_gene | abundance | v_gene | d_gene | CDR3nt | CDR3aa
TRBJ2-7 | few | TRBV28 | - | TGTGCCAGCAGTTTAGTGCGTGAGTCAGCGTCAGGGTACGAGCAGTACTTC | CASSLVRESASGYEQYF
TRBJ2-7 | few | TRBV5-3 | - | TGTGCCAGAAGCTTGGTCCGCGAGCAGTACTTC | CARSLVREQYF
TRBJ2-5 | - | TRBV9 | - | TGTGCCAGCAGCGTAGGGCTGGCGGGAGAGACCCAGTACTTC | CASSVGLAGETQYF
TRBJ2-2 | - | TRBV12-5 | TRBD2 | TGTGCTAGTGGTTTGGTTCGGGGGGGGAACACCGGGGAGCTGTTTTTT | CASGLVRGGNTGELFF
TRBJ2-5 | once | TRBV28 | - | TGTGCCAGCAGTTCCGAAACTACGGAGACCCAGTACTTC | CASSSETTETQYF
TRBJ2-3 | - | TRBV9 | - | TGTGCCAGCAGCGTAGCAGGGGACCACACAGATACGCAGTATTTT | CASSVAGDHTDTQYF
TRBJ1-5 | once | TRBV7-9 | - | TGTGCCAGCAGCTTAAGTAGCGGGGATCAGCCCCAGCATTTT | CASSLSSGDQPQHF
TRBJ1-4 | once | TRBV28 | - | TGTGCCAGCAGTTTTATACAGGTTGAAAAACTGTTTTTT | CASSFIQVEKLFF
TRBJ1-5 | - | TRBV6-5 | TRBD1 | TGTGCCAGCAGTCTCGAGGGGGCGGGCAATCAGCCCCAGCATTTT | CASSLEGAGNQPQHF
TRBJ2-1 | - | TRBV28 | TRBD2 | TGTGCCAGCATTACTAGCGGGTCCTACAATGAGCAGTTCTTC | CASITSGSYNEQFF
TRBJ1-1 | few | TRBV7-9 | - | TGTGCCAGCAGCGTCAGGGTTTACACTGAAGCTTTCTTT | CASSVRVYTEAFF
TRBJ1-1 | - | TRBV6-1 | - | TGTGCCAGCAGTGAAGGGAACAGCGGCTCGGGGGCTTTCTTT | CASSEGNSGSGAFF
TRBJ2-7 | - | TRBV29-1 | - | TGCAGCGTTCTTCCGGGATTACACTCCTACGAGCAGTACTTC | CSVLPGLHSYEQYF
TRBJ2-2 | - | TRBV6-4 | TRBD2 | TGTGCCAGCAGTGAGGTCGCTAGCGGGTTGACCGGGGAGCTGTTTTTT | CASSEVASGLTGELFF
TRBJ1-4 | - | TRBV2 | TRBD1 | TGTGCCAGCAGCCGGGACAGGGGGTTGGAAAAACTGTTTTTT | CASSRDRGLEKLFF
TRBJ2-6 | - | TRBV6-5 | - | TGTGCCGCAGGAGGGGCTGGGGCCAACGTCCTGACTTTC | CAAGGAGANVLTF
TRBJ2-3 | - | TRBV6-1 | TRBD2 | TGTGCCAGCAGTGAAGCGAAGCTAGCGGGGGGGATTACAGATACGCAGTATTTT | CASSEAKLAGGITDTQYF
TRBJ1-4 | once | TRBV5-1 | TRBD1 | TGCGCCAGCAGCCCGACAGGGAATGGGGAAAAACTGTTTTTT | CASSPTGNGEKLFF
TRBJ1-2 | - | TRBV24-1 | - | TGTGCCACCAGTGACACAGCATACTATGGCTACACCTTC | CATSDTAYYGYTF
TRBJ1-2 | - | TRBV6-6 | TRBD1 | TGTGCCAGCAGCTTCACCGGGACAGGGGGCTACACCTTC | CASSFTGTGGYTF
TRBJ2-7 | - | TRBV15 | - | TGTGCCACCAGCAGTGAAAGACAGGACGAGCAGTACTTC | CATSSERQDEQYF
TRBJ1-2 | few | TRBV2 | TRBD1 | TGTGCCAGCTTGGGACAGGGGAGCGGCTACACCTTC | CASLGQGSGYTF
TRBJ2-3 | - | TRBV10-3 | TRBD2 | TGTGCCGGAAGGGCTAGCGGGAGTACAGATACGCAGTATTTT | CAGRASGSTDTQYF
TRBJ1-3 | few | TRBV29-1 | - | TGCAGCGTTGATTCGGGAGTAACAGGAAACACCATATATTTT | CSVDSGVTGNTIYF
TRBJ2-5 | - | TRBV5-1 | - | TGCGCCAGCAGCTTGGCGTACCAAGAGACCCAGTACTTC | CASSLAYQETQYF
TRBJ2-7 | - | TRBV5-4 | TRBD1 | TGTGCCAGCAGCTTGGCAGGGGGCGCTGGGGAGCAGTACTTC | CASSLAGGAGEQYF
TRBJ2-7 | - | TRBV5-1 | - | TGCGCCAGCGGGGAACAGGGTAGCTCCTACGAGCAGTACTTC | CASGEQGSSYEQYF
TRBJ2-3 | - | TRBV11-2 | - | TGTGCCAGCAGCTTTCAGGACTCCACAGATACGCAGTATTTT | CASSFQDSTDTQYF
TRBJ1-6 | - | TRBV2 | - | TGTGCCAGCAGAACCGGGTCCTTATGGGATTCACCCCTCCACTTT | CASRTGSLWDSPLHF
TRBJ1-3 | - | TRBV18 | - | TGTGCCAGCTCACCGGCTGCTGTTGGAAACACCATATATTTT | CASSPAAVGNTIYF
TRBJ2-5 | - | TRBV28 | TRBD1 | TGTGCCAGCAGTTTAAGGGCAGGGGGCCGGGAGACCCAGTACTTC | CASSLRAGGRETQYF
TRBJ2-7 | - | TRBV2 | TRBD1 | TGTGCCAGCAGGAGACAGGGGACCTACGAGCAGTACTTC | CASRRQGTYEQYF
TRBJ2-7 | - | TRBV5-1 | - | TGCGCCAGCAGCTTGGTTGGCAGCGGACCTACCTACGAGCAGTACTTC | CASSLVGSGPTYEQYF
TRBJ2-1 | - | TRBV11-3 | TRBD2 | TGTGCCAGCAGCTTCAGGCTAGCGGGCTCCTACAATGAGCAGTTCTTC | CASSFRLAGSYNEQFF
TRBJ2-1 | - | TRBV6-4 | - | TGTGCCAGCAGTGACTTTGCGGACAATGAGCAGTTCTTC | CASSDFADNEQFF
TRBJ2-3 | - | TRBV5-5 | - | TGTGCCAGCAGCTCACTAGGGGGAGAGGATACGCAGTATTTT | CASSSLGGEDTQYF
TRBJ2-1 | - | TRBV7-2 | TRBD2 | TGTGCCAGCAGCGCAAGCGGCCTAGCGGGAGGTAATGAGCAGTTCTTC | CASSASGLAGGNEQFF
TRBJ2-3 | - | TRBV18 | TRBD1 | TGTGCCAGCTCACCAAGGACAGGGGGGACAGATACGCAGTATTTT | CASSPRTGGTDTQYF
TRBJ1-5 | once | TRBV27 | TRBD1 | TGTGCCAGCAGGTTGACAGGGTATAGCAATCAGCCCCAGCATTTT | CASRLTGYSNQPQHF
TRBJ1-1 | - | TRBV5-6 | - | TGTGCCAGCAGCTTGGGTCGGGTTGGCACTGAAGCTTTCTTT | CASSLGRVGTEAFF
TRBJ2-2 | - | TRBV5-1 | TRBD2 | TGCGCCAGCAGCTTGGACCCAATTAGACTAGCGGGGGGGATCACCGGGGAGCTGTTTTTT | CASSLDPIRLAGGITGELFF
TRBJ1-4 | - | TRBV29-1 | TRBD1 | TGCAGCCGCAGGGGGAGAGGTGAAAAACTGTTTTTT | CSRRGRGEKLFF
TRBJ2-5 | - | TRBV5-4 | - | TGTGCCAGCAGCTTGGGACCGGAGTCGTCCGAGACCCAGTACTTC | CASSLGPESSETQYF
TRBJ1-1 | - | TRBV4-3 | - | TGCGCCAGCAGCCCGAGGGTAAACACTGAAGCTTTCTTT | CASSPRVNTEAFF
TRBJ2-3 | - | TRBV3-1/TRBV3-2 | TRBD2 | TGTGCCAGCAGCCAGGCACTAGCGGGGGGGCTCCGAGATGATACAGATACGCAGTATTTT | CASSQALAGGLRDDTDTQYF
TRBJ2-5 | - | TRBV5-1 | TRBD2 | TGCGCCAGCAGCTTGGAGGGAGGGGAGACCCAGTACTTC | CASSLEGGETQYF
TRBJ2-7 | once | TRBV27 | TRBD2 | TGTGCCAGCAGTACGCTAGCGGGAGGGCTCTCCTACGAGCAGTACTTC | CASSTLAGGLSYEQYF
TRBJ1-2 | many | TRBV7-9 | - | TGTGCCAGCAGCCCAATTTCAGGGCATGGCTACACCTTC | CASSPISGHGYTF